This entry lists 14 T cell receptor beta chains sequenced from one sample in a study of cytomegalovirus exposure and HLA in healthy donors. Vbeta (60) and Jbeta (13) primers were used in the PCR. Assay: immunoSEQ multiplex PCR; the TCRdb copy retains only in-frame clones and omits some. The profile covers approximately 82,000 clones, with roughly 60% appearing a single time and about 5% taken by the ten largest. The sample was PBMCs. Receptors were obtained from a woman in her 30s in good health and CMV-seropositive.

The J gene is TRBJ1-1, the V gene TRBV14, with D tentatively TRBD1 (6 bases). This CDR3 spans 13 amino acids. Deletions cut 8 bases from V and 1 base from J, with 11 bases between. Looked up from germline, CDR1 is SGHDN and CDR2 is FVKESK. CDR3 protein: CASRLGQNTEAFF. The CDR3 nucleotides are TGTGCCAGCCGCCTGGGACAGAACACTGAAGCTTTCTTT. Full variable domain (remainder filled in from reference TRBV14 and TRBJ1-1): EAGVTQFPSHSVIEKGQTVTLRCDPISGHDNLYWYRRVMGKEIKFLLHFVKESKQDESGMPNNRFLAERTGGTYSTLKVQPAELEDSGVYFCASRLGQNTEAFFGQGTRLTVV.

The rearrangement uses TRBV5-4 and TRBJ2-7; 7 nucleotides align to TRBD1. The CDR3 spans 15 residues. From germline, CDR1 is SGHNT and CDR2 YYREEE (reference sequence). V dropped 2 bases and J dropped 7; count of bases not matched to a gene: 12. The CDR3 DNA sequence: TGTGCCAGCAGCTTTCCGAGACAGGGACCTCGGGAGCAGTACTTC. Protein sequence: CASSFPRQGPREQYF.

This clone appeared a few times. The chain combines TRBV25-1 with TRBJ1-5; maybe TRBD1 (6 bases). Germline V gives CDR1 MGHDK, CDR2 SYGVNS. The V gene lost 5 bases and the J gene lost 2 bases, with 10 bases spanning the gap. The CDR3 runs to 14 residues. CDR3 loop: CASSTGLGNQPQHF. The CDR3 DNA reads as TGTGCCAGCAGTACAGGGTTAGGCAATCAGCCCCAGCATTTT.

V is TRBV19 and J is TRBJ2-1; tentative D call: TRBD2 (5 bases). V was trimmed by 2 bases and J by 0 bases, leaving 11 bases between them. The CDR3 covers 16 residues. CDR1 is LNHDA, CDR2 SQIVND, per germline (reference sequence). The CDR3 nucleotides are TGTGCCAGTAGTATAACCCATGGGAGCTCCTACAATGAGCAGTTCTTC. Its translation is CASSITHGSSYNEQFF.

The V call is TRBV6-1, the J call TRBJ2-1; the match to TRBD1 covers 9 bases. V shed 8 bases and J 3 bases; nucleotides not matched to a gene: 8. Germline V gene data show CDR1 as MNHNS and CDR2 as SASEGT. The CDR3 consists of 15 residues. The CDR3 nucleotides are TGTGCCAGCGAAACGGGACAGGGTCTCTACAATGAGCAGTTCTTC. This gives the protein CASETGQGLYNEQFF.

The chain combines TRBV15 with TRBJ1-6; 7 bases are a match to TRBD1. Per the germline V gene, CDR1 is LNHNV and CDR2 is YYDKDF (reference sequence). Trimming cost V 4 bases and J 6 bases; bases outside gene matches: 6. The CDR3 runs 15 residues. The CDR3 DNA reads TGTGCCACCAGCAACCGGGACAGTCTTAATTCACCCCTCCACTTT. Its protein is CATSNRDSLNSPLHF.

The V call is TRBV14, the J call TRBJ2-1, with a weak D call TRBD1 (6 bases). Germline assignment: CDR1 SGHDN and CDR2 FVKESK. The CDR3 sequence is 13 residues long. V was cut by 1 base and J by 10 bases, with 11 bases left in between. The CDR3 DNA reads as TGTGCCAGCAGCCAAGCGGCCCAGGGGGAGCAGTTCTTC. Translation gives CASSQAAQGEQFF.

This clone has just a few counts. J is TRBJ1-6 and V is TRBV6-1, with D uncertain. V dropped 3 bases and J dropped 9 bases, with 3 bases sitting between them. The CDR3 spans 11 residues. Germline CDR1 is MNHNS and CDR2 is SASEGT. The CDR3 sequence: CASSDGSPLHF. The CDR3 DNA follows: TGTGCCAGCAGTGACGGTTCACCCCTCCACTTT.

The genes are TRBV6-1 and TRBJ2-1, with D perhaps matching TRBD1 (6 bases). Germline V lookup: CDR1 MNHNS, CDR2 SASEGT. V lost 7 bases, J lost 3 bases, and 10 bases lay in between. The CDR3 totals 13 residues. The CDR3 DNA sequence: TGTGCCAGCAACAGGGAATTCTACAATGAGCAGTTCTTC. It codes for CASNREFYNEQFF.

This chain uses TRBV27 with TRBJ1-4; 7 bases line up with TRBD1. The junction had 3 bases not matched to a gene; V was cut back by 4 bases and J by 1 base. The CDR3 is made up of 15 amino acids. Germline CDR1 reads MNHEY; CDR2 reads SMNVEV (reference sequence). For the CDR3, the DNA is TGTGCCAGCAGTTACAGGGGAGTAACTAATGAAAAACTGTTTTTT. This codes for CASSYRGVTNEKLFF.

The chain has TRBV6-5 and TRBJ2-1, with TRBD2 matching 7 bases. Losses at the gene ends were 8 bases for V and 5 bases for J; bases not matched to a gene: 6. CDR3 length: 13 amino acids. The germline V gene encodes CDR1 MNHEY and CDR2 SVGAGI. Here the CDR3 DNA reads TGTGCCAGCCAAGCGGGGAAGAACAATGAGCAGTTCTTC. Amino acids: CASQAGKNNEQFF.

Notes on this clone: A far bigger clonotype differs at one base, so this is likely a read error. Other DNA sequences from this sample encode an identical CDR3 as well. CDR3 DNA: TGCGCCAGCAGCTTAGTTACGCGGACAAGTAATTCACCCCTCCACTTT. It encodes CASSLVTRTSNSPLHF. The genes are TRBV5-1 and TRBJ1-6, with D perhaps matching TRBD1 (5 bases). V was shortened by 2 bases and J by 6 bases, with 15 bases between the two germline ends. Looked up from germline, CDR1 is SGHRS and CDR2 is YFSETQ. The CDR3 is made up of 16 amino acids.

The J gene is TRBJ1-5, the V gene TRBV10-2; 9 nucleotides match TRBD1. Germline trimming cut 6 bases from V and 1 base from J; bases unmatched to any gene: 7. This CDR3 is built from 16 residues. Germline CDR1 is WSHSY and CDR2 is SAAADI. The CDR3 loop reads CASRPEDRGSNQPQHF. The CDR3 DNA reads TGCGCCAGCAGACCCGAGGACAGGGGAAGCAATCAGCCCCAGCATTTT.

This chain uses TRBV11-3 with TRBJ1-4; D gene uncertain. Germline loops: CDR1 SGHNT, CDR2 YENEEA. This CDR3 contains 13 residues. Trimming pared 5 bases from V and 10 bases from J, leaving 14 bases between. The CDR3 spells CASSLESAGKLFF. In nucleotides, the CDR3 is TGTGCCAGCAGCCTCGAATCGGCGGGAAAACTGTTTTTT.